A selection of T cell receptor beta chains follows, all from one sample in a study of blood T cell repertoires in COVID-19. TCRdb's copy holds only in-frame clones and misses some; the assay was immunoSEQ multiplex PCR. The sample shows about 120,000 clones, approximately 71% of them seen only once. Material for sequencing was peripheral blood. The receptors stem from a human donor in a cohort sampled during active COVID-19. The CDR3 runs from the conserved cysteine through the conserved F or W. The D gene is left open where the match is weak. Size values are once, few and many counts, or a class for expanded clones, and some rows have none.

size | J | D | V | CDR3 | DNA
- | TRBJ2-7 | TRBD2 | TRBV9 | CASSSGLAGGPEQYF | TGTGCCAGCAGCTCTGGACTAGCGGGGGGGCCCGAGCAGTACTTC
- | TRBJ1-1 | TRBD1 | TRBV7-8 | CASGQGNTEAFF | TGTGCCAGCGGACAGGGGAACACTGAAGCTTTCTTT
- | TRBJ2-7 | TRBD1 | TRBV15 | CATSRDQVTGAYEQYF | TGTGCCACCAGCAGAGATCAGGTGACAGGGGCCTACGAGCAGTACTTC
- | TRBJ1-2 | - | TRBV5-6 | CASSIDRDRDYTF | TGTGCCAGCAGCATCGATCGAGATCGCGACTACACCTTC
- | TRBJ1-2 | TRBD1 | TRBV5-1 | CASSLGQGVSGYTF | TGCGCCAGCAGCTTGGGGCAGGGGGTGAGTGGCTACACCTTC
- | TRBJ1-5 | - | TRBV5-5 | CASSLDRNNQPQHF | TGTGCCAGCAGCTTGGACAGGAACAATCAGCCCCAGCATTTT
- | TRBJ2-1 | TRBD1 | TRBV15 | CATSNPQGPNNNEQFF | TGTGCCACCAGCAACCCACAGGGGCCAAACAACAATGAGCAGTTCTTC
- | TRBJ1-1 | - | TRBV19 | CASRGDTEAFF | TGTGCCAGCCGGGGGGACACTGAAGCTTTCTTT
- | TRBJ1-4 | TRBD1 | TRBV6-5 | CASRMTGGSEKLFF | TGTGCCAGCAGGATGACAGGGGGAAGTGAAAAACTGTTTTTT
- | TRBJ2-7 | - | TRBV27 | CASSLRGTLHYEQYF | TGTGCCAGCAGTTTACGGGGGACTCTCCACTACGAGCAGTACTTC
- | TRBJ2-7 | TRBD1 | TRBV7-9 | CASSSGQGSSYEQYF | TGTGCCAGCAGCTCCGGACAGGGGAGCTCCTACGAGCAGTACTTC
- | TRBJ2-7 | - | TRBV6-5 | CASSKGAGGPYEQYF | TGTGCCAGCAGTAAGGGGGCGGGAGGCCCCTACGAGCAGTACTTC
- | TRBJ2-1 | - | TRBV6-6 | CASSPPPYKPDNEQFF | TGTGCCAGCAGTCCCCCCCCCTATAAGCCCGACAATGAGCAGTTCTTC
few | TRBJ1-2 | - | TRBV20-1 | CSASTQGNYGYTF | TGCAGTGCGAGTACGCAGGGTAACTATGGCTACACCTTC
- | TRBJ1-5 | - | TRBV7-9 | CASSFAGNQPQHF | TGTGCCAGCAGCTTCGCAGGGAATCAGCCCCAGCATTTT
- | TRBJ1-1 | - | TRBV5-1 | CASSFGQMNTEAFF | TGCGCCAGCAGCTTTGGACAGATGAACACTGAAGCTTTCTTT
- | TRBJ2-7 | TRBD1 | TRBV5-1 | CASSFRDRGHEQYF | TGCGCCAGCAGCTTCCGGGACAGGGGCCACGAGCAGTACTTC
- | TRBJ1-6 | - | TRBV30 | CAWSGFRRSSYNSPLHF | TGTGCCTGGAGTGGATTCAGGAGGAGCTCCTATAATTCACCCCTCCACTTT
- | TRBJ2-2 | TRBD2 | TRBV18 | CASSRAGGPPPNTGELFF | TGTGCCAGCTCTCGAGCGGGAGGGCCGCCCCCGAACACCGGGGAGCTGTTTTTT
- | TRBJ2-7 | TRBD2 | TRBV7-9 | CASSPDSRGAYEQYF | TGTGCCAGCAGTCCCGATTCCCGGGGGGCCTACGAGCAGTACTTC
few | TRBJ2-7 | TRBD2 | TRBV30 | CAWTRLAGTYEQYF | TGTGCCTGGACTCGACTAGCGGGCACCTACGAGCAGTACTTC
- | TRBJ2-3 | TRBD1 | TRBV19 | CASTPGTGTGDTQYF | TGTGCCAGTACCCCAGGGACAGGGACTGGGGATACGCAGTATTTT
- | TRBJ2-5 | TRBD2 | TRBV5-1 | CASRGIAGAQETQYF | TGCGCCAGCCGGGGGATAGCGGGGGCCCAAGAGACCCAGTACTTC
- | TRBJ2-7 | - | TRBV5-1 | CASSLGPDNYEQYF | TGCGCCAGCAGCTTGGGCCCCGACAACTACGAGCAGTACTTC
- | TRBJ2-6 | - | TRBV5-1 | CASSFPYRQSASGANVLTF | TGCGCCAGCAGCTTCCCTTACCGACAGTCTGCCTCTGGGGCCAACGTCCTGACTTTC
once | TRBJ2-7 | TRBD2 | TRBV10-3 | CAISEPSGATLSYEQYF | TGTGCCATCAGTGAGCCTAGCGGGGCCACCCTCTCCTACGAGCAGTACTTC
- | TRBJ1-2 | - | TRBV27 | CASSLRGGHYGYTF | TGTGCCAGCAGTTTAAGGGGGGGACACTATGGCTACACCTTC
- | TRBJ1-1 | - | TRBV27 | CASRQVQGLNTEAFF | TGTGCCAGCAGACAGGTTCAGGGGTTGAACACTGAAGCTTTCTTT
- | TRBJ1-1 | TRBD1 | TRBV19 | CASSAGVTGTEAFF | TGTGCCAGTAGTGCAGGGGTGACAGGGACTGAAGCTTTCTTT
- | TRBJ2-7 | - | TRBV29-1 | CSVEDPGNEQYF | TGCAGCGTTGAAGATCCAGGGAACGAGCAGTACTTC
few | TRBJ2-7 | - | TRBV27 | CASSPGRPVSYEQYF | TGTGCCAGCAGCCCTGGGCGTCCAGTATCTTACGAGCAGTACTTC
few | TRBJ2-7 | TRBD2 | TRBV5-1 | CASRGDGGAGEQYF | TGCGCCAGCAGAGGTGACGGGGGGGCCGGCGAGCAGTACTTC
few | TRBJ2-3 | - | TRBV3-1/TRBV3-2 | CASRSGDTQYF | TGTGCCAGCAGAAGCGGGGATACGCAGTATTTT
once | TRBJ2-1 | TRBD1 | TRBV6-5 | CASRSRDRYNEQFF | TGTGCCAGCAGGTCTCGGGACAGGTACAATGAGCAGTTCTTC
- | TRBJ1-6 | - | TRBV3-1/TRBV3-2 | CASSQDSSSNSGALHF | TGTGCCAGCAGCCAAGATAGCTCTTCTAACTCCGGAGCCCTCCACTTT
- | TRBJ2-7 | TRBD2 | TRBV7-8 | CASSSWEGVKYEQYF | TGTGCCAGCAGCTCTTGGGAGGGAGTCAAATACGAGCAGTACTTC
few | TRBJ1-4 | - | TRBV6-2/TRBV6-3 | CASSYDGAVEKLFF | TGTGCCAGCAGTTACGATGGGGCGGTTGAAAAACTGTTTTTT
- | TRBJ2-6 | - | TRBV2 | CASLRISGANVLTF | TGTGCCAGCCTCAGGATTTCTGGGGCCAACGTCCTGACTTTC
- | TRBJ2-7 | TRBD1 | TRBV23-1 | CASGKTGDEVEQYF | TGCGCCAGCGGAAAGACAGGGGACGAGGTCGAGCAGTACTTC
- | TRBJ2-5 | TRBD2 | TRBV5-1 | CASSSSPGLQMYQETQYF | TGCGCCAGCAGCTCCTCTCCGGGACTACAAATGTACCAAGAGACCCAGTACTTC
- | TRBJ2-7 | - | TRBV19 | CASRSRGTQDYEQYF | TGTGCCAGTCGGTCAAGGGGGACCCAAGATTACGAGCAGTACTTC
- | TRBJ1-1 | - | TRBV11-2 | CASSLIGGSNTEAFF | TGTGCCAGCAGCTTAATCGGGGGATCAAACACTGAAGCTTTCTTT
- | TRBJ1-1 | - | TRBV30 | CAWSGGVPEAFF | TGTGCCTGGAGCGGGGGGGTCCCTGAAGCTTTCTTT
few | TRBJ2-1 | - | TRBV6-1 | CASSDPGNEQFF | TGTGCCAGCAGTGATCCAGGGAATGAGCAGTTCTTC
- | TRBJ1-5 | - | TRBV24-1 | CATSDLSPGRRPQHF | TGTGCCACCAGTGATTTGAGCCCCGGGAGGCGGCCCCAGCATTTT
few | TRBJ2-7 | - | TRBV6-5 | CASTTVLGDEQYF | TGTGCCAGCACCACCGTATTGGGAGACGAGCAGTACTTC
- | TRBJ2-7 | - | TRBV29-1 | CSVEAPPDEQYF | TGCAGCGTTGAAGCCCCTCCCGACGAGCAGTACTTC
- | TRBJ1-1 | TRBD1 | TRBV7-2 | CASSLAPGQAYTEAFF | TGTGCCAGCAGCTTAGCCCCGGGACAGGCTTACACTGAAGCTTTCTTT
- | TRBJ2-1 | TRBD1 | TRBV6-5 | CASSPTGNQQFF | TGTGCCAGCAGCCCGACAGGGAACCAGCAGTTCTTC
many | TRBJ2-7 | - | TRBV2 | CASRPRSQSASYEQYF | TGTGCCAGCAGACCCCGGTCACAGTCAGCCTCCTACGAGCAGTACTTC
- | TRBJ1-1 | TRBD1 | TRBV12-5 | CASGSGQGASEAFF | TGTGCTAGTGGTTCCGGACAGGGGGCCTCTGAAGCTTTCTTT
- | TRBJ2-7 | TRBD2 | TRBV6-2/TRBV6-3 | CASSYSAGGPSYEQYF | TGTGCCAGCAGTTACTCGGCGGGAGGGCCCTCCTACGAGCAGTACTTC
- | TRBJ2-7 | - | TRBV7-6 | CASSLVEAGGYEQYF | TGTGCCAGCAGCCTGGTGGAGGCCGGGGGCTACGAGCAGTACTTC
once | TRBJ2-7 | TRBD2 | TRBV4-2 | CASSQGYGASELRGDYEQYF | TGTGCCAGCAGCCAAGGTTACGGGGCTAGCGAGCTTCGGGGGGATTACGAGCAGTACTTC